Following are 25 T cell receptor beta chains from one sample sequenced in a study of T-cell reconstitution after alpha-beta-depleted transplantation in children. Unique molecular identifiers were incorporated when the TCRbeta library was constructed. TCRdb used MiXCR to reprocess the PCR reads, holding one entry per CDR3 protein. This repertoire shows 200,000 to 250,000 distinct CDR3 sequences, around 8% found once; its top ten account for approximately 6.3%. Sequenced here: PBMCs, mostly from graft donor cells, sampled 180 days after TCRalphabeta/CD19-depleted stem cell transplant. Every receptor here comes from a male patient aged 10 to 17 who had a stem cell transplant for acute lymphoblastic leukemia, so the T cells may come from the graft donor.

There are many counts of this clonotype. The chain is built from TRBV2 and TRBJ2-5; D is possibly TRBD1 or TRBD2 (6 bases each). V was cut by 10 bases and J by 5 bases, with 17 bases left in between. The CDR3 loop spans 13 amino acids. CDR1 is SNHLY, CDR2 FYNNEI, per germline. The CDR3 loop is CAIHTGTGETQYF. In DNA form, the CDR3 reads TGTGCCATCCATACAGGGACTGGGGAGACCCAGTACTTC.

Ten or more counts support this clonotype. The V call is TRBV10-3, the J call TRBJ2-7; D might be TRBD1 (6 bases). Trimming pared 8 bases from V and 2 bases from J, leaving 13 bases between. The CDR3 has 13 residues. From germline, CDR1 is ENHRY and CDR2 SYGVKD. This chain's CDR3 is CAISPRDTYEQYF. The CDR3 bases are TGTGCCATCTCCCCCCGGGACACCTACGAGCAGTACTTC.

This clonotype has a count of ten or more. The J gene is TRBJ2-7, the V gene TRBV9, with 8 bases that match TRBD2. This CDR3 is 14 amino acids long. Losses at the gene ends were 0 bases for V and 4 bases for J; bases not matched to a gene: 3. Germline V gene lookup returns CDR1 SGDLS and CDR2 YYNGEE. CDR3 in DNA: TGTGCCAGCAGCGTAGCCGGGGGGGGATACGAGCAGTACTTC. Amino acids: CASSVAGGGYEQYF. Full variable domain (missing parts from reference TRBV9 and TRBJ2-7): DSGVTQTPKHLITATGQRVTLRCSPRSGDLSVYWYQQSLDQGLQFLIQYYNGEERAKGNILERFSAQQFPDLHSELNLSSLELGDSALYFCASSVAGGGYEQYFGPGTRLTVT.

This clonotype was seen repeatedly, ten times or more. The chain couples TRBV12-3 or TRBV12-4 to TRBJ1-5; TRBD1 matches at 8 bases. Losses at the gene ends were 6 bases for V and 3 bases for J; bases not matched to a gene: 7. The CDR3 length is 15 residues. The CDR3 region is CASSYGQGTNQPQHF. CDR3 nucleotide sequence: TGTGCCAGCAGCTACGGACAGGGTACCAATCAGCCCCAGCATTTT.

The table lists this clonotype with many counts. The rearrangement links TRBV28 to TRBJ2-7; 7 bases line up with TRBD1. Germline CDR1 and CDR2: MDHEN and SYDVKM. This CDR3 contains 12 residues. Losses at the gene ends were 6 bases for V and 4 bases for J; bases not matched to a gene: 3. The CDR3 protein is CASRSQGYEQYF. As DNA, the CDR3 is TGTGCCAGCAGGTCACAGGGGTACGAGCAGTACTTC.

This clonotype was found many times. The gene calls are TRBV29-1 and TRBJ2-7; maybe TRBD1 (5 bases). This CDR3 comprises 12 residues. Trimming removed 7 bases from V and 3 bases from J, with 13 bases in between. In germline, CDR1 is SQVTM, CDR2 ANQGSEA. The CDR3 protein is CSGGPTNYEQYF. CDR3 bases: TGCAGCGGGGGCCCAACTAACTACGAGCAGTACTTC.

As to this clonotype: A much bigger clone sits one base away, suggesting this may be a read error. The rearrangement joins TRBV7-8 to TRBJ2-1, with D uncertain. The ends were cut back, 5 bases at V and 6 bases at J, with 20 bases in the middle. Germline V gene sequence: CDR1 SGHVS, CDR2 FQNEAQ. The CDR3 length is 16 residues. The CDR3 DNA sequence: TGTGCCAGCAGCCTAAGGGTACCCTTGTTCTTCAATGAGCAGTTCTTC. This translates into CASSLRVPLFFNEQFF.

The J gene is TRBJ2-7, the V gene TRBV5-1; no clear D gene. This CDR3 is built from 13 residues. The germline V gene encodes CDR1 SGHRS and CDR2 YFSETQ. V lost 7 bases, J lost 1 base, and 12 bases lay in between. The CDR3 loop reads CASSPLPSYEQYF. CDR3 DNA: TGCGCCAGCTCCCCCCTTCCATCCTACGAGCAGTACTTC.

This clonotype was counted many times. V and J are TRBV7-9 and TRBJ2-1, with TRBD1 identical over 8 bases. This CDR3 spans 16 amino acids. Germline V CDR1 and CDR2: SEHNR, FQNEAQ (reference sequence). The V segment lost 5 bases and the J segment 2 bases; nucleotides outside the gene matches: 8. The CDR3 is CASSPTNRGTYNEQFF. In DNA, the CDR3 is TGTGCCAGCAGCCCTACCAACAGGGGGACCTACAATGAGCAGTTCTTC.

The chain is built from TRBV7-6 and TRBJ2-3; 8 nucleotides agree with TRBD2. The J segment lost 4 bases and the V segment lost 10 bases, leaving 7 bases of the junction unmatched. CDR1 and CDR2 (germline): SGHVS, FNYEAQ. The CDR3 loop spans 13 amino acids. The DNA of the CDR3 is TGTGCCACGTCTTCGGGACTAGCAGATACGCAGTATTTT. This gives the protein CATSSGLADTQYF.

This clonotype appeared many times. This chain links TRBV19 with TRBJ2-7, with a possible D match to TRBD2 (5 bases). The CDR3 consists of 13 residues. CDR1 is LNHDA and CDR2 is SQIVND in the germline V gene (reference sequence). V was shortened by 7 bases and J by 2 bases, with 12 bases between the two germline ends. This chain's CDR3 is CASTGGLTYEQYF. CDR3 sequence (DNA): TGTGCCAGTACCGGAGGCTTAACCTACGAGCAGTACTTC.

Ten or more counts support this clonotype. CDR3 nucleotides: TGTGCCAGCTCACCTCCGGGACTAGCGGGAACGGACGAGCAGTACTTC. The encoded protein is CASSPPGLAGTDEQYF. V is TRBV18 and J is TRBJ2-7; 13 nucleotides agree with TRBD2. The CDR3 runs to 16 residues. The trim removed 3 bases at V and 5 bases at J, leaving 7 bases unmatched. Germline V CDR1 and CDR2: KGHSH, LQKENI. Variable domain in full (rest from reference TRBV18 and TRBJ2-7): NAGVMQNPRHLVRRRGQEARLRCSPMKGHSHVYWYRQLPEEGLKFMVYLQKENIIDESGMPKERFSAEFPKEGPSILRIQQVVRGDSAAYFCASSPPGLAGTDEQYFGPGTRLTVT.

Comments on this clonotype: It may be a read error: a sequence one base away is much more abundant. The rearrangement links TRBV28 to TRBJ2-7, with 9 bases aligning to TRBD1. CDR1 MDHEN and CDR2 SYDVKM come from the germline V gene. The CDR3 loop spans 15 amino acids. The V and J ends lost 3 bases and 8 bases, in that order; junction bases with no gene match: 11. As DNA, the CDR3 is TGTGCCAGCAGTTTCTTGGGACAGGGCGAGTACAAGCAGTACTTC. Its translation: CASSFLGQGEYKQYF.

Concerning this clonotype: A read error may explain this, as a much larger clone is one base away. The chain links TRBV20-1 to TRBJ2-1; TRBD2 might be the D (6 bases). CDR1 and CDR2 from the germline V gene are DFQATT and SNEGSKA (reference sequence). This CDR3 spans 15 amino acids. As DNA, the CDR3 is TGCAGTGCTAGAGATCGACTTGGGACTTACAATGGGCAGTTCTTC. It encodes CSARDRLGTYNGQFF.

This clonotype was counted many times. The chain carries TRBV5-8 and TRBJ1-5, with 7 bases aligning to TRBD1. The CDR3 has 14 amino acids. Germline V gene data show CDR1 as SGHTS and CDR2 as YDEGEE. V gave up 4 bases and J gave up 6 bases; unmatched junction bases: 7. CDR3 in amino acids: CASSATTGVQPQHF. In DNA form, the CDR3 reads TGTGCCAGCAGCGCGACAACAGGGGTTCAGCCCCAGCATTTT.

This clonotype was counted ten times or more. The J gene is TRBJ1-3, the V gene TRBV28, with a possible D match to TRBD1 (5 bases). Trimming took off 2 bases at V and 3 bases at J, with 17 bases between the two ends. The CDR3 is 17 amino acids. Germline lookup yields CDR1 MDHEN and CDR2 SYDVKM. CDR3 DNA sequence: TGTGCCAGCAGTTTAGGGTTGGGAGGGACTTTTGGAAACACCATATATTTT. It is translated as CASSLGLGGTFGNTIYF.

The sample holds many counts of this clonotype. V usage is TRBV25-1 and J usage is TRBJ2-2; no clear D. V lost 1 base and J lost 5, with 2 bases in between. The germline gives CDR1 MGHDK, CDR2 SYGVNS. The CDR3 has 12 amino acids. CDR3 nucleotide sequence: TGTGCCAGCAGTGAATGGACCGGGGAGCTGTTTTTT. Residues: CASSEWTGELFF.

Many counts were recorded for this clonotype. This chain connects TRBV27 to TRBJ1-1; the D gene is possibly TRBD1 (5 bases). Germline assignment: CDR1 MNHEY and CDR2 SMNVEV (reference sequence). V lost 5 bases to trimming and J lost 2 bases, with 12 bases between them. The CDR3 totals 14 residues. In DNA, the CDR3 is TGTGCCAGCAGTCTTCTGGGGGACAACACTGAAGCTTTCTTT. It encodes CASSLLGDNTEAFF.

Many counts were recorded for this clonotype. The CDR3 coding sequence is TGTGCCACCAGCAGAGCTGGACTCAACTCTGGAAACACCATATATTTT. It is translated as CATSRAGLNSGNTIYF. V and J are TRBV15 and TRBJ1-3; D gene uncertain. The CDR3 has 16 amino acids. Looked up from germline, CDR1 is LNHNV and CDR2 is YYDKDF (reference sequence). Trimming took 1 base from V and 0 from J, leaving 10 bases between them.

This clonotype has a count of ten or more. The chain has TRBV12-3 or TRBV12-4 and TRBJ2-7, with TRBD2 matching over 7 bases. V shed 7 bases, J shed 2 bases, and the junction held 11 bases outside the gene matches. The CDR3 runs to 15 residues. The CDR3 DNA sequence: TGTGCCAGCACCCCCCGCGGGAGCCCCCCCTACGAGCAGTACTTC. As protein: CASTPRGSPPYEQYF.

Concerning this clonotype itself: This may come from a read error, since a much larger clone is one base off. The CDR3 spells CASSYSRQGPGEQHF. In nucleotides, the CDR3 is TGTGCCAGCAGTTACTCGAGACAGGGACCAGGCGAGCAGCACTTC. The chain employs TRBV6-5 and TRBJ2-7; TRBD1 agrees at 7 bases. Germline V gene data show CDR1 as MNHEY and CDR2 as SVGAGI. This CDR3 comprises 15 residues.

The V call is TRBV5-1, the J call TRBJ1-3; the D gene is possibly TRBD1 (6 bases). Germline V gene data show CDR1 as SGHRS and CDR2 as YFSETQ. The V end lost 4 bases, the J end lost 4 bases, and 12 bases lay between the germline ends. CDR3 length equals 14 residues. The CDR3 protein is CASSRGGYGNTIYF. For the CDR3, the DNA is TGCGCCAGCAGCCGAGGGGGGTACGGAAACACCATATATTTT.

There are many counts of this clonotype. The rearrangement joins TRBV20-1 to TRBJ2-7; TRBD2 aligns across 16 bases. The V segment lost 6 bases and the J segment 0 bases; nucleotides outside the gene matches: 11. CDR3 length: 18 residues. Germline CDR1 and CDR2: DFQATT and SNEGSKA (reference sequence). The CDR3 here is CSADKGLAGGLSSYEQYF. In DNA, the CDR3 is TGCAGTGCCGATAAGGGACTAGCGGGAGGGCTAAGCTCCTACGAGCAGTACTTC.

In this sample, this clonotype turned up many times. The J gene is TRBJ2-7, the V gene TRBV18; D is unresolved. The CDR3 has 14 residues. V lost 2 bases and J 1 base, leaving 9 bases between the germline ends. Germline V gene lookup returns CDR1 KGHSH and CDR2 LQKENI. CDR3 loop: CASSPGAFSYEQYF. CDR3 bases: TGTGCCAGCTCACCAGGAGCGTTTTCCTACGAGCAGTACTTC.

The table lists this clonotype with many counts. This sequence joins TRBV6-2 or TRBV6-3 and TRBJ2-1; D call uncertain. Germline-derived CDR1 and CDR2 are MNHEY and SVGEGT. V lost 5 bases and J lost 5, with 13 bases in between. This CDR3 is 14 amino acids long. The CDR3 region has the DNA TGTGCCAGCAGTCAGAGCTGGGCCGACAATGAGCAGTTCTTC. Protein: CASSQSWADNEQFF.